Following are 4 T cell receptor beta chains from one sample sequenced in a study of T cell clones after liver transplantation. Profiled with immunoSEQ multiplex PCR; TCRdb holds only in-frame clones, not every one. The data show 15,000 to 20,000 clones, with 65% to 85% seen just once and roughly 32% held by the top ten. The material sequenced was CD8+ T cells from blood, taken about 50 months after liver transplant. All receptors derive from a human patient who received a liver transplant. The graft donor may account for some of the T cells.

This rearrangement joins TRBV6-5 to TRBJ1-1; D perhaps matches TRBD1 (5 bases). Germline CDR1 reads MNHEY; CDR2 reads SVGAGI. This CDR3 spans 15 amino acids. Trimming shortened V by 1 base and J by 2 bases, and 11 bases separated the two germline ends. The CDR3 DNA sequence: TGTGCCAGCAGTTACTTTTGGGACGGTAACACTGAAGCTTTCTTT. Encoded protein: CASSYFWDGNTEAFF.

V usage is TRBV5-8 and J usage is TRBJ2-5; unclear D gene. Germline CDR1 SGHTS, CDR2 YDEGEE. The CDR3 extends over 12 amino acids. Trimming took off 4 bases at V and 7 bases at J, with 11 bases between the two ends. The CDR3 sequence is CASSPGVRTQYF. The CDR3 DNA reads TGTGCCAGCAGCCCTGGTGTGAGGACCCAGTACTTC.

The chain carries TRBV28 and TRBJ2-7; possibly TRBD1 or TRBD2 for D (5 bases each). The CDR3 length is 15 residues. Per germline, CDR1 MDHEN and CDR2 SYDVKM. The V gene lost 5 bases and the J gene lost 5 bases, with 19 bases spanning the gap. CDR3 in DNA: TGTGCCAGCAGTCCCGAGGGGTCGGGCCCGGACGAGCAGTACTTC. It specifies CASSPEGSGPDEQYF. The full variable domain, its missing parts supplied by reference TRBV28 and TRBJ2-7, is DVKVTQSSRYLVKRTGEKVFLECVQDMDHENMFWYRQDPGLGLRLIYFSYDVKMKEKGDIPEGYSVSREKKERFSLILESASTNQTSMYLCASSPEGSGPDEQYFGPGTRLTVT.

The CDR3 DNA follows: TGTGCCAGCAGCGCCCTAAGTGGGTCAAGCAATCAGCCCCAGCATTTT. This translates into CASSALSGSSNQPQHF. The V call is TRBV7-8, the J call TRBJ1-5; D remains unclear. V lost 5 bases and J 1 base, leaving 15 bases between the germline ends. The CDR3 has 16 residues. Germline CDR1 reads SGHVS; CDR2 reads FQNEAQ.